The TCR beta chain under discussion was sequenced for a study of shared clonotypes between healthy human individuals. The method was immunoSEQ multiplex PCR; TCRdb's version includes in-frame clones alone and lacks a portion of them. The repertoire holds 550,000 to 600,000 clones, roughly 98% seen once, with 0.25% to 0.35% in the top ten. Naive CD8 cells were CD45RO-negative, positively selected for CCR7, excluding terminally differentiated effector memory CD45RA+ cells. This clone was picked up one time. In germline, CDR1 is SGHNT, CDR2 YYREEE (reference sequence). Trimming took 3 bases from V and 0 from J; bases not matched to a gene: 3. The CDR3 sequence is 14 residues long.

This sequence was found in a man aged 25-40 years in good health. The rearrangement uses TRBV5-4 and TRBJ2-7, with 7 bases aligning to TRBD2. The sequencing input was naive CD8+ T cells sorted from blood. CDR3 in DNA: TGTGCCAGCAGCTATAGCGGGCTCTCCTACGAGCAGTACTTC. Encoded protein: CASSYSGLSYEQYF.